A single T cell receptor beta chain is shown here with its context. The clone's antigen remains unknown. Per-nucleotide qualities are absent, and no much larger clonotype sits a single base away. This sample was included in a study of blood T cell repertoires in COVID-19 (dated by TCRdb to 2020 to 2021). Study-wide context: Samples covering the acute and convalescent phases of COVID-19 were provided by collaborators in the United States, Italy and Spain. Nearly every sample came with metadata listing a de-identified subject ID, COVID-19 status, age in years and sex. The material from the prospective study consisted of cDNA or gDNA derived from T cells, B-cell-depleted T cells, or PBMCs. The dataset comprised deeply sampled blood TCRbeta repertoires from subjects exposed to, actively infected with, or recovered from COVID-19. The repertoires were made available in a free public database intended to serve as a resource for research on the immune response to SARS-CoV-2. Samples were obtained from the ongoing ImmuneRACE study (first 160 participants) and from over 1,000 subjects provided by 6 global collaborators. Where available, HLA class I and class II types were obtained from metadata supplied by the sample provider rather than from assay-based typing. What the authors observed across the whole study: The amount of clinical and demographic metadata varied by source and participant and was provided uncurated.

Whole blood was collected in K2EDTA tubes by collaborating institutions according to the institutions' own protocols. For TCRbeta analysis, collaborators shipped samples as frozen whole blood, isolated PBMCs, or DNA extracted from either of those sample types. CDR1 and CDR2 are drawn from the germline V gene: SGHDT, YYEEEE. Counted from cysteine to phenylalanine, this CDR3 has 15 amino acids. Only the CDR3 portion is preserved as DNA: 45 bases, with reading frame beginning at the first base. V is pruned by 1 base and J by 3 bases, leaving 5 bases of the junction without a gene match. The immunoSEQ Assay, a bias-controlled multiplex PCR, was used to amplify TCRbeta CDR3 regions from genomic DNA. Turning to the authors' computational methods: The number of nucleated cells in each sample was estimated from the amplification of reference gene primers within the assay. To quantify the absolute abundance of each unique TCRbeta CDR3 rearrangement, sequence reads were collapsed and filtered. Productive Simpson clonality was computed per sample as the square root of Simpson's diversity index over productive rearrangements. This immuneACCESS table, as held by TCRdb, lists in-frame sequences with V and J called but not all clones. Of the missing ones, under half trace to an unresolved V gene in checked studies; the others have no known cause. V and J calls and clone size follow that table, whereas D and trimming were derived from the DNA. The sample table contains some 120,000 clones; only one count was recorded for 70% to 90% of them. The ten biggest clones cover approximately 1.3% of the sample.

The receptor was derived from a man in his forties with acute or convalescent COVID-19. The V gene is TRBV5-6 and the J gene is TRBJ2-7, and 9 junctional nucleotides match TRBD1. What was sequenced was peripheral blood. The DNA sequence is as follows: TGTGCCAGCAGCTTGTATGGGACAGGGAACTACGAGCAGTACTTC. Its amino acids are CASSLYGTGNYEQYF.